This T cell receptor (beta chain) was sequenced in a study of blood T cell repertoires in COVID-19. About the research overall: The origin of the acute and convalescent COVID-19 samples was the United States, Italy and Spain. PBMCs, B-cell-depleted T cells, or T cells provided the cDNA or gDNA that made up the material.

Study processing details: Nucleated cell counts were estimated from reference gene primer amplification. This table comes from immunoSEQ multiplex PCR, and its TCRdb copy is limited to in-frame clones, with some not included. D and trimming were read from the DNA, whereas the V and J calls and clone size are those reported in that table. The sample records under 150,000 clones, around 90% being singletons. CDR1 is MRHNA, CDR2 SNTAGT, per germline. Trimming removed 3 bases from V and 5 bases from J, with 10 bases in between. The CDR3 spans 13 residues. The clonotype comes from a middle-aged man with active COVID-19. Sample: peripheral blood. The rearrangement links TRBV6-4 to TRBJ1-1; D perhaps matches TRBD1 (6 bases). CDR3 DNA: TGTGCCAGCAGTGAGGGGGCGAGTACTGAAGCTTTCTTT. Protein sequence: CASSEGASTEAFF.